This T cell receptor (beta chain) was sequenced in a study of blood T cells in healthy people across ages. Overall study context: Template switching caught about one barcoded beta molecule for each two T cells. The study's findings and limits: The fall in TCR beta diversity per million T cells was roughly linear with age. Relative to aged donors, long-lived donors carried more naive CD4+ cells and displayed higher diversity. Diversity figures based on one million T cells were deemed too low.

This clonotype came up once. What it binds is not known. Primed by a sample-barcoded 5' primer and a J-beta primer mix, a second PCR proceeded for about 6 to 11 cycles. TCRdb passed the 5' RACE reads through MiXCR, listing each CDR3 protein once. The table includes about 670,000 distinct CDR3 sequences, 52% detected once. Germline lookup yields CDR1 DFQATT and CDR2 SNEGSKA (reference sequence). The CDR3 runs to 16 residues. V gave up 3 bases and J gave up 5 bases; unmatched junction bases: 9. What was sequenced was blood. The TCR was taken from a woman older than 75 in good health. The chain has TRBV20-1 and TRBJ2-3; TRBD2 agrees at 12 bases. CDR3 in DNA: TGCAGTGCTAGGGAGACTAGCGGGAGACCTGGAGATACGCAGTATTTT. As protein: CSARETSGRPGDTQYF.